Listed below are T cell receptor beta chains from one sample, sequenced in a study of blood T cell repertoires in COVID-19. Libraries were prepared by immunoSEQ multiplex PCR; TCRdb keeps only in-frame clonotypes and omits some of them. The data contain around 150,000 clones, roughly 90% of them seen just once; the ten biggest clones take up 10%. Specimen: peripheral blood. These TCRs come from a man aged 50-59 years with active or convalescent COVID-19. The CDR3 runs from the conserved cysteine through the conserved F or W. The order of the fields is CDR3 length, D gene, V gene, clone size, J gene, CDR3 DNA, CDR3 protein. D genes are given only for firm matches. A row's size may be missing; if present it is once, few, many or a size class.

14	TRBD1	TRBV19	-	TRBJ2-2	TGTGCCAGTAGTAGGGGACAGGGAAACGGGGAGCTGTTTTTT	CASSRGQGNGELFF
14	-	TRBV2	-	TRBJ1-6	TGTGCCAGCAGTGAAGAACAGAGCAATTCACCCCTCCACTTT	CASSEEQSNSPLHF
14	TRBD1	TRBV28	-	TRBJ1-2	TGTGCCAGCAGTCTCCTTGGACAGGTCTCTGGCTACACCTTC	CASSLLGQVSGYTF
16	TRBD2	TRBV4-1	-	TRBJ2-1	TGCGCCAGCAGCCAACTAGCGGGAAATTCCCGCAATGAGCAGTTCTTC	CASSQLAGNSRNEQFF
14	-	TRBV3-1/TRBV3-2	-	TRBJ1-6	TGTGCCAGCAGCTTAAACAGAAAAAATTCACCCCTCCACTTT	CASSLNRKNSPLHF
16	TRBD1	TRBV4-2	-	TRBJ1-4	TGTGCCAGCAGCCAAGGGTCGACAGGGTTTAATGAAAAACTGTTTTTT	CASSQGSTGFNEKLFF
16	-	TRBV7-9	-	TRBJ2-2	TGTGCCAGCAGCTTAGACAGGGCGGCGAACACCGGGGAGCTGTTTTTT	CASSLDRAANTGELFF
15	-	TRBV6-5	-	TRBJ1-2	TGTGCCAGCAGACCCCTCGGGGGGATTAACTATGGCTACACCTTC	CASRPLGGINYGYTF
16	-	TRBV4-1	-	TRBJ2-1	TGCGCCAGCAGCCAAGCCCCCCTCGGGAGTTTGAATGAGCAGTTCTTC	CASSQAPLGSLNEQFF
13	TRBD2	TRBV19	-	TRBJ2-4	TGTGCCAGTATGGGGGGGGCCAAAAACATTCAGTACTTC	CASMGGAKNIQYF
16	TRBD2	TRBV28	-	TRBJ2-3	TGTGCCAGCAGTCCGGCCCGGGCTAGCGGGATTGATACGCAGTATTTT	CASSPARASGIDTQYF
14	-	TRBV30	-	TRBJ1-1	TGTGCCTGGAGTGTACCAGGACAGAGCACTGAAGCTTTCTTT	CAWSVPGQSTEAFF
13	-	TRBV15	-	TRBJ1-2	TGTGCCGTTCGTACAGGGCAGAACTATGGCTACACCTTC	CAVRTGQNYGYTF
13	-	TRBV21-1	-	TRBJ2-4	TGTGCCAATCCCAGAAACAGCAAAAACATTCAGTACTTC	CANPRNSKNIQYF
18	TRBD2	TRBV7-2	few	TRBJ2-1	TGTGCCAGCAGCTTAGAAGGGACTAGCGGGAGATACTACAATGAGCAGTTCTTC	CASSLEGTSGRYYNEQFF
13	TRBD1	TRBV4-2	-	TRBJ2-1	TGTGCCAGCAGCCGGGACAGGTTCAATGAGCAGTTCTTC	CASSRDRFNEQFF
14	-	TRBV20-1	-	TRBJ1-2	TGCAGTGCTAGTGAACAGTCCGTGGTTTATGGCTACACCTTC	CSASEQSVVYGYTF
17	TRBD1	TRBV19	-	TRBJ1-1	TGTGCCAGTAGTCCCAATGGCCATGGGACAGGGGGCACTGAAGCTTTCTTT	CASSPNGHGTGGTEAFF
15	TRBD2	TRBV19	-	TRBJ2-1	TGTGCCAGTTGCCCCACTAGCGGCAGGTACAATGAGCAGTTCTTC	CASCPTSGRYNEQFF
14	-	TRBV28	-	TRBJ2-7	TGTGCCAGCATCCCAAAAGGTGGGAGGAACGAGCAGTACTTC	CASIPKGGRNEQYF
13	-	TRBV29-1	-	TRBJ2-2	TGCAGCGTTGAAGAAGCTAACACCGGGGAGCTGTTTTTT	CSVEEANTGELFF
17	TRBD1	TRBV18	-	TRBJ1-5	TGTGCCAGCTCACCAACATTAACAGGGGGCTCTTTTCAGCCCCAGCATTTT	CASSPTLTGGSFQPQHF
16	-	TRBV19	-	TRBJ1-5	TGTGCCAGTAGTATGGACAGCAGCTATAGCAATCAGCCCCAGCATTTT	CASSMDSSYSNQPQHF
15	TRBD1	TRBV7-9	-	TRBJ2-7	TGTGCCAGCAGCTCTAGACAGGGGGCTAAGGACGAGCAGTACTTC	CASSSRQGAKDEQYF
15	TRBD2	TRBV10-3	-	TRBJ2-1	TGTGCCATCAGTGAGGGGACTAGCGGGAGCTATGAGCAGTTCTTC	CAISEGTSGSYEQFF
11	TRBD2	TRBV28	-	TRBJ2-7	TGTGCCAGCAGTTCCGGACTAGCTCCGTACTTC	CASSSGLAPYF
16	-	TRBV4-2	-	TRBJ2-7	TGTGCCAGCAGCCAAGATACAGGACATAAAATTTACGAGCAGTACTTC	CASSQDTGHKIYEQYF
15	-	TRBV19	-	TRBJ1-5	TGTGCCAGTAGTATTTCGGAGGGCTGGTTGCAGCCCCAGCATTTT	CASSISEGWLQPQHF
15	-	TRBV7-6	-	TRBJ2-3	TGTGCCAGCAGCTTACTTGGGGGAGGTGGAGATACGCAGTATTTT	CASSLLGGGGDTQYF
13	TRBD1	TRBV18	few	TRBJ2-7	TGTGCCAGCTCACCGGGACAGAGTTACGAGCAGTACTTC	CASSPGQSYEQYF
14	-	TRBV5-1	-	TRBJ2-7	TGCGCCAGCAGCTTGGCCAGACACAGCTACGAGCAGTACTTC	CASSLARHSYEQYF
13	TRBD1	TRBV6-6	-	TRBJ2-7	TGTGCCAGCATCACACCGGGACAGCACGAGCAGTACTTC	CASITPGQHEQYF
16	-	TRBV15	-	TRBJ1-1	TGTGCCACCAGCAGAGAGGGGAGGGGGATGAACACTGAAGCTTTCTTT	CATSREGRGMNTEAFF
14	-	TRBV10-1	-	TRBJ1-2	TGCGCCAGCAGCCTCGGGGGGCTGGACTATGGCTACACCTTC	CASSLGGLDYGYTF
15	-	TRBV19	-	TRBJ2-3	TGTGCCAGTAGTAGAGACGGGAGTGGGGCAGATACGCAGTATTTT	CASSRDGSGADTQYF
15	-	TRBV19	-	TRBJ2-5	TGTGCCAGCCGCGGCTGGGGAGGGGGTCAAGAGACCCAGTACTTC	CASRGWGGGQETQYF
13	-	TRBV2	-	TRBJ1-6	TGTGCCAACGGACAGAGGTGGGATTCACCCCTCCACTTT	CANGQRWDSPLHF
16	TRBD1	TRBV10-1	-	TRBJ1-5	TGCGCCAGCAGTGAGTGGACAGGGTGTCGCAATCAGCCCCAGCATTTT	CASSEWTGCRNQPQHF
19	TRBD2	TRBV27	-	TRBJ2-1	TGTGCCAGCAGTTTACAAAGACTAGCGGGGGTTATCTCCTACAATGAGCAGTTCTTC	CASSLQRLAGVISYNEQFF
15	TRBD2	TRBV6-5	-	TRBJ2-2	TGTGCCAGCAGAGAGGCTAGCGGGAGTACCGGGGAGCTGTTTTTT	CASREASGSTGELFF
17	TRBD2	TRBV4-3	-	TRBJ2-7	TGCGCCAGCAGCCACGGGACTAGCGGGGGAAGCTCCTACGAGCAGTACTTC	CASSHGTSGGSSYEQYF
13	-	TRBV28	-	TRBJ2-7	TGTGCCAGCAACAAAGGAGGTGCCTACGAGCAGTACTTC	CASNKGGAYEQYF
15	TRBD1	TRBV18	-	TRBJ1-5	TGTGCCAGCTCACCGCCAGGGGGATTAGATCAGCCCCAGCATTTT	CASSPPGGLDQPQHF
15	TRBD2	TRBV5-4	-	TRBJ2-1	TGTGCCAGCAGCCTTAGCGGGAGCTCCTACAATGAGCAGTTCTTC	CASSLSGSSYNEQFF
15	TRBD1	TRBV19	-	TRBJ2-1	TGTGCCAGTAGCGACGGGACAGGGGGCCGTAATGAGCAGTTCTTC	CASSDGTGGRNEQFF
16	TRBD2	TRBV11-3	few	TRBJ2-7	TGTGCCAGCAGCTTATATCGAACCCTGCGGGGGTACGAGCAGTACTTC	CASSLYRTLRGYEQYF
15	TRBD1	TRBV5-1	-	TRBJ2-2	TGCGCCAGCAGCCGGGACAGGGAAAAAGCCGGGGAGCTGTTTTTT	CASSRDREKAGELFF
16	-	TRBV4-2	-	TRBJ1-4	TGTGCCAGCAGCCAGCGGGCGGGACGGGCTAATGAAAAACTGTTTTTT	CASSQRAGRANEKLFF
13	-	TRBV11-2	-	TRBJ2-5	TGTGCCAGCAGCGGCGGACAGCAAGAGACCCAGTACTTC	CASSGGQQETQYF
14	-	TRBV18	large	TRBJ1-4	TGTGCCAGCTCACCAAATAGCCCGAATGAAAAACTGTTTTTT	CASSPNSPNEKLFF
16	TRBD2	TRBV19	-	TRBJ2-5	TGTGCCAGTAGTATGACTAGCGGGAGGCCGCAAGAGACCCAGTACTTC	CASSMTSGRPQETQYF
12	-	TRBV11-2	few	TRBJ2-1	TGTGCCAGCAGCACTCTGACAGTAGAGCAGTTCTTC	CASSTLTVEQFF
13	TRBD1	TRBV6-5	-	TRBJ2-7	TGTGCCACCTGGGACAGGGCAACCTACGAGCAGTACTTC	CATWDRATYEQYF
14	-	TRBV27	-	TRBJ1-2	TGTGCCAGCAGTTTATATCCGGGTAACTATGGCTACACCTTC	CASSLYPGNYGYTF
16	TRBD2	TRBV7-3	-	TRBJ2-3	TGTGCCAGCAGCTTAAGGCCTAGCGGGAGCGCAGATACGCAGTATTTT	CASSLRPSGSADTQYF
15	TRBD1	TRBV30	-	TRBJ2-5	TGTGCCTGGAGTGAGGTGACAGGGGGCTGGGAGACCCAGTACTTC	CAWSEVTGGWETQYF
11	-	TRBV7-8	once	TRBJ2-3	TGTGCCAGTACAGGGACCAGTACGCAGTATTTT	CASTGTSTQYF
12	TRBD1	TRBV28	-	TRBJ1-1	TGTGCCAGCGACAGGGTGAACACTGAAGCTTTCTTT	CASDRVNTEAFF
13	-	TRBV19	-	TRBJ2-5	TGTGCCAGTAGTGGACAGTTCCAAGAGACCCAGTACTTC	CASSGQFQETQYF